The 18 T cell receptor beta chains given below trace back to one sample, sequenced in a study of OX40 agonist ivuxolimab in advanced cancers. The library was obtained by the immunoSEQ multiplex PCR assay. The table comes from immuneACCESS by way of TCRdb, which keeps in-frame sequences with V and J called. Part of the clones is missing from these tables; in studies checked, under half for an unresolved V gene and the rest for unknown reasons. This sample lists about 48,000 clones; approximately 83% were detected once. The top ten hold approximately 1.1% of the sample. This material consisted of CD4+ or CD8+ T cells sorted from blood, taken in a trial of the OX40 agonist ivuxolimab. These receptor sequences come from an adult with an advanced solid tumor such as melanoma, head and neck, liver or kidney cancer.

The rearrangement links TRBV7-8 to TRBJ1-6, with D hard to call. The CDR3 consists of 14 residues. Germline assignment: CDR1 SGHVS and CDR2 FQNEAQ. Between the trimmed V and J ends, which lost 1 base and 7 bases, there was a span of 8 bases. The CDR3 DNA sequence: TGTGCCAGCAGCTTAGGCGGGAGCAATTCACCCCTCCACTTT. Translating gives CASSLGGSNSPLHF.

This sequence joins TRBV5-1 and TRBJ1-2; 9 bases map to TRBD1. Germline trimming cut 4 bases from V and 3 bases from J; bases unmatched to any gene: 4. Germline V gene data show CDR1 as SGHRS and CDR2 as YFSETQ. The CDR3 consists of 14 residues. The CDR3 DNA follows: TGCGCCAGCAGCCAACAGGGGGCGGACTATGGCTACACCTTC. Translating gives CASSQQGADYGYTF.

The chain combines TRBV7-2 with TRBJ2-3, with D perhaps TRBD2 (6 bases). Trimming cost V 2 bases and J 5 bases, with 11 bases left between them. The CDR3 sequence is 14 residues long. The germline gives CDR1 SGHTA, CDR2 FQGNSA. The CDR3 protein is CASSLSRGVDTQYF. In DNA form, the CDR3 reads TGTGCCAGCAGCTTAAGTCGCGGGGTAGATACGCAGTATTTT.

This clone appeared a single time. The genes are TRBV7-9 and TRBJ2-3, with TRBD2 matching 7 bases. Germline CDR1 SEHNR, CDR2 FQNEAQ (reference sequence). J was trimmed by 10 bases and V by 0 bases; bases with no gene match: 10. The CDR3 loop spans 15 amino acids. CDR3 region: CASSLAGGSRKSQYF. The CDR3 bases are TGTGCCAGCAGCTTAGCGGGCGGGAGCAGGAAGTCGCAGTATTTT.

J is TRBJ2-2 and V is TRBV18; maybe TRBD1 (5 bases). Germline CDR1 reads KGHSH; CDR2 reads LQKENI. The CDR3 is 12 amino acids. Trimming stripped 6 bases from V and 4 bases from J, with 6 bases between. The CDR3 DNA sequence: TGTGCCAGCTCGCAGGGCACCGGGGAGCTGTTTTTT. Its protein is CASSQGTGELFF.

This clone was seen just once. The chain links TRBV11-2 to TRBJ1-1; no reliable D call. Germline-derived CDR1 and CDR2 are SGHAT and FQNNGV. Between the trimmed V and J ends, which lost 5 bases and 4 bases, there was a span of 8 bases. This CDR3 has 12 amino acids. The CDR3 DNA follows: TGTGCCAGCAGCCAGGACCGCACTGAAGCTTTCTTT. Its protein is CASSQDRTEAFF.

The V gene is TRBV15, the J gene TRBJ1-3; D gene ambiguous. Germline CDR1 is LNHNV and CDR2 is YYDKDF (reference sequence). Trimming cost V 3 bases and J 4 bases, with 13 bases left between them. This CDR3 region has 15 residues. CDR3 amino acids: CATSREQRPGNTIYF. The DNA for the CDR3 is TGTGCCACCAGCAGGGAACAAAGGCCGGGAAACACCATATATTTT.

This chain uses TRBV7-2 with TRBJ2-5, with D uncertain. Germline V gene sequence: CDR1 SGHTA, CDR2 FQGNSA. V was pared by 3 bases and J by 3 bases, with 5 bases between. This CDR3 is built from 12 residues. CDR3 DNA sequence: TGTGCCAGCAGCTTCCGTAAAGAGACCCAGTACTTC. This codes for CASSFRKETQYF. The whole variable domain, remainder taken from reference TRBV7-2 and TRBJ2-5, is GAGVSQSPSNKVTEKGKDVELRCDPISGHTALYWYRQSLGQGLEFLIYFQGNSAPDKSGLPSDRFSAERTGGSVSTLTIQRTQQEDSAVYLCASSFRKETQYFGPGTRLLVL.

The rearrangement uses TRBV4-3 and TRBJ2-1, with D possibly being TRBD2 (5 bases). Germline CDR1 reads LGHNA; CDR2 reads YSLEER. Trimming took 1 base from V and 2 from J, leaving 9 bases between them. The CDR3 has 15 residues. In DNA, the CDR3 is TGCGCCAGCAGCCAAGTAGGGAGTACCTACAATGAGCAGTTCTTC. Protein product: CASSQVGSTYNEQFF.

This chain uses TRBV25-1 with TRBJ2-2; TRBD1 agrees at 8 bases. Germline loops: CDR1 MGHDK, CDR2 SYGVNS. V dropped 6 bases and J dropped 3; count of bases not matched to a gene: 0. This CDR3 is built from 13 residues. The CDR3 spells CASRTGDTGELFF. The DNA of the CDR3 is TGTGCCAGCAGGACAGGGGACACCGGGGAGCTGTTTTTT.

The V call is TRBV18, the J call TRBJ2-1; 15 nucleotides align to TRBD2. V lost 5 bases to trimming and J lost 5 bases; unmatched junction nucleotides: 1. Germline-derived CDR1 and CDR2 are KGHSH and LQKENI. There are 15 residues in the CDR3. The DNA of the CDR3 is TGTGCCAGCTCAAGGACTAGCGGGGGGGACAATGAGCAGTTCTTC. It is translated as CASSRTSGGDNEQFF.

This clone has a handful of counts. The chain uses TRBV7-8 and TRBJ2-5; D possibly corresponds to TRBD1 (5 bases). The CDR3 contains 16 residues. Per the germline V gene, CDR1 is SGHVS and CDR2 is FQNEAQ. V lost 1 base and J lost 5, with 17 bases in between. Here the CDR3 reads CASSLVPTLPGETQYF. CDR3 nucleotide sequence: TGTGCCAGCAGCTTAGTACCCACATTACCAGGGGAGACCCAGTACTTC.

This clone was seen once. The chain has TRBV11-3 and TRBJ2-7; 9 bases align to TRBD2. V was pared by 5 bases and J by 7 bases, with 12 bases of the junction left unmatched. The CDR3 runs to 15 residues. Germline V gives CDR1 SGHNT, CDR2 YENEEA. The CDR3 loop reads CASSPLAGGLGEQYF. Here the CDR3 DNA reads TGTGCCAGCAGCCCCCTGGCGGGGGGGCTTGGAGAGCAGTACTTC. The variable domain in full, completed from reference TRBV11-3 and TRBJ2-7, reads EAGVVQSPRYKIIEKKQPVAFWCNPISGHNTLYWYLQNLGQGPELLIRYENEEAVDDSQLPKDRFSAERLKGVDSTLKIQPAELGDSAVYLCASSPLAGGLGEQYFGPGTRLTVT.

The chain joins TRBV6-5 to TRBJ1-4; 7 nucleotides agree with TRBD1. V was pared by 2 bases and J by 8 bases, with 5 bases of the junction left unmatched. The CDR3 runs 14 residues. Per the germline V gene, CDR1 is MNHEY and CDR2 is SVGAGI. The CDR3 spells CASSYTGVFEKLFF. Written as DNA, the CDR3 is TGTGCCAGCAGTTACACAGGGGTTTTCGAAAAACTGTTTTTT.

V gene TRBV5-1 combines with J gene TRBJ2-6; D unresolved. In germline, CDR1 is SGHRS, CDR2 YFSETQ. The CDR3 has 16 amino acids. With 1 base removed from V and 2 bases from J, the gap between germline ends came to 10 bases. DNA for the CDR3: TGCGCCAGCAGCTTGAGGTTTGGGACTGGGGCCAACGTCCTGACTTTC. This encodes CASSLRFGTGANVLTF.

CDR3 protein: CASSQDGSGTYEQYF. The DNA for the CDR3 is TGTGCCAGCAGCCAAGATGGATCGGGGACCTACGAGCAGTACTTC. The rearrangement uses TRBV4-2 and TRBJ2-5; D may be TRBD2 (5 bases). The closer fit of TRBJ2-7 to the DNA end suggests the J call may be wrong. This CDR3 is built from 15 residues. The germline V gene encodes CDR1 LGHNA and CDR2 YNFKEQ.

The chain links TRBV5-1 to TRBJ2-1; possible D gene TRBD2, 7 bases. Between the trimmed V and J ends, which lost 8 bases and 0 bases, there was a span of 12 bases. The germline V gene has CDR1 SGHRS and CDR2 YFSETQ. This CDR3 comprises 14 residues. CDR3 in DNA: TGCGCCAGTGGGGGGGCCAACTCCTACAATGAGCAGTTCTTC. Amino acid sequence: CASGGANSYNEQFF. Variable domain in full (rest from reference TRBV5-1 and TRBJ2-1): KAGVTQTPRYLIKTRGQQVTLSCSPISGHRSVSWYQQTPGQGLQFLFEYFSETQRNKGNFPGRFSGRQFSNSRSEMNVSTLELGDSALYLCASGGANSYNEQFFGPGTRLTVL.

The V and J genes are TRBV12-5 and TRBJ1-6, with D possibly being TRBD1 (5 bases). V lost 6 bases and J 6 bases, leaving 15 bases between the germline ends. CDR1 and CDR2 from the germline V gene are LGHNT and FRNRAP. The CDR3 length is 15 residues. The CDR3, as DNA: TGTGCTAGTGGCTCCCCCGGGGGGAGTAATTCACCCCTCCACTTT. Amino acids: CASGSPGGSNSPLHF.